The source of this T cell receptor beta chain is a study of Ad26.COV2.S vaccination and SARS-CoV-2 variants. Data came from immunoSEQ multiplex PCR; TCRdb stores just in-frame clones and leaves some out. The repertoire holds a few hundred thousand clones, with around 87% as singletons. V lost 4 bases and J 8 bases, leaving 12 bases between the germline ends. Germline V gives CDR1 ENHRY, CDR2 SYGVKD. The CDR3 covers 13 residues. For this clone: Its matching antigen is unknown.

General study points: Ad26.COV2.S recipients had broader spike-specific TCRs (P = 0.0014).

Treatment reported: about 20 received Ad26.COV2.S at low or high dose, single or two shots; roughly five received placebo; per-sample allocation not given. The samples date from day 63 after the first vaccine or placebo injection. This person who donated was an adult of 18-55 years in Boston. An Ad26 vector expressing Wuhan-strain SARS-CoV-2 spike constituted the vaccine. The gene calls are TRBV10-3 and TRBJ2-1; D gene ambiguous. The origin of this receptor is a person between 18 and 65 years old who received the Ad26.COV2.S COVID-19 vaccine or a placebo. The sample consisted of peripheral blood, taken in a trial of Ad26.COV2.S vaccine versus placebo. CDR3 loop: CAISVYGLDEQFF. The CDR3 region has the DNA TGTGCCATCAGTGTTTATGGGTTGGATGAGCAGTTCTTC.